The 6 T cell receptor beta chains listed next were all sequenced from one sample in a study of cytomegalovirus exposure and HLA in healthy donors. PCR employed 60 Vbeta and 13 Jbeta primers. Sequencing used immunoSEQ multiplex PCR; TCRdb keeps in-frame clones, though not all of them. The sample yields 160,000 or so clones, approximately 86% seen once. The source material was PBMCs. The receptors shown here come from a woman between 45 and 65 years old in good health and CMV-seropositive.

This chain uses TRBV25-1 with TRBJ1-2; D possibly corresponds to TRBD1 (6 bases). The CDR3 covers 11 residues. Germline CDR1 reads MGHDK; CDR2 reads SYGVNS. Trimming pared 5 bases from V and 8 bases from J, leaving 9 bases between. The CDR3 sequence: CASSTGMGYTF. The CDR3 DNA sequence: TGTGCCAGCAGTACAGGGATGGGCTACACCTTC.

The chain employs TRBV18 and TRBJ1-1; no firm D call. Germline CDR1 is KGHSH and CDR2 is LQKENI. The CDR3 covers 14 residues. V dropped 8 bases and J dropped 1 base, with 14 bases sitting between them. The CDR3 DNA follows: TGTGCCAGCGTGCCGACTCCGGGGAACACTGAAGCTTTCTTT. Protein: CASVPTPGNTEAFF.

The chain has TRBV5-4 and TRBJ2-7; TRBD1 is a possible D gene (6 bases). CDR1 and CDR2 from the germline V gene are SGHNT and YYREEE (reference sequence). The CDR3 covers 15 residues. Trimming removed 3 bases at V and 3 bases at J, with 16 bases between. The CDR3 nucleotides read TGTGCCAGCAGCTACGGGACAAGCCACTTCTACGAGCAGTACTTC. This gives the protein CASSYGTSHFYEQYF.

This clone was seen more than once but under ten times. The genes are TRBV5-1 and TRBJ2-7; D remains ambiguous. CDR3 length: 12 amino acids. The V and J ends lost 4 bases and 3 bases respectively, with 8 bases between them. Germline assignment: CDR1 SGHRS and CDR2 YFSETQ. CDR3 in DNA: TGCGCCAGCAGCGGCGGCCTCTACGAGCAGTACTTC. Its translation: CASSGGLYEQYF.

The gene calls are TRBV29-1 and TRBJ2-7; D ambiguous. CDR3 length: 12 amino acids. V was shortened by 7 bases and J by 2 bases, with 12 bases between the two germline ends. Germline V lookup: CDR1 SQVTM, CDR2 ANQGSEA. The CDR3 DNA follows: TGCAGCGCCCTCAGTGGCACCTACGAGCAGTACTTC. Amino acid sequence: CSALSGTYEQYF.

This clone was detected a few times. The rearrangement uses TRBV7-6 and TRBJ2-2; no reliable D call. The CDR3 runs to 13 residues. Germline values: CDR1 SGHVS, CDR2 FNYEAQ. Trimming shortened V by 0 bases and J by 5 bases, and 4 bases separated the two germline ends. CDR3 sequence (DNA): TGTGCCAGCAGCTTAGCCCGGACCGGGGAGCTGTTTTTT. Translating gives CASSLARTGELFF.